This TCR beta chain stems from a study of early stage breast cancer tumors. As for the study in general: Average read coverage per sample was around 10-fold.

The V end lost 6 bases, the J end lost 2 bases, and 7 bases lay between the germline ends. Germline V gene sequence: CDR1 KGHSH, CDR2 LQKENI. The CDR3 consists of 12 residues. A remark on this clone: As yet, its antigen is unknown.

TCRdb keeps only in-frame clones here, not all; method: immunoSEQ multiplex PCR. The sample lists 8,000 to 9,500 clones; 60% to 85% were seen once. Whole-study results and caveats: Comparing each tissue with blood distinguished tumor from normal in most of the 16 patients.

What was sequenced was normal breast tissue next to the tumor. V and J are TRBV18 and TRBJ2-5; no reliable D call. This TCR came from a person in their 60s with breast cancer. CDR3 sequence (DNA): TGTGCCAGCTCTCGATTTCAAGAGACCCAGTACTTC. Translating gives CASSRFQETQYF.